This TCR beta chain stems from a study of blood T cell repertoires in COVID-19. Study information: Donors in the United States, Italy and Spain gave samples during acute or convalescent COVID-19.

Per the original data handling: Estimation of nucleated cell counts relied on the amplification of reference gene primers. Libraries were prepared by immunoSEQ multiplex PCR; TCRdb keeps only in-frame clonotypes and omits some of them. The V and J calls and the clone size are those of that table, but D and trimming were determined from the DNA. The sample lists around 290,000 clones, 89% occurring once. Germline values: CDR1 SGDLS, CDR2 YYNGEE. V lost 4 bases, J lost 3 bases, and 13 bases lay in between. This CDR3 contains 14 residues. The cohort comprised adults aged roughly 18 to 95 years residing in under 25 US areas. Two negative PCRs, clearance, or symptom resolution characterized the recovered Cohort 3 donors.

The sequenced sample consisted of PBMCs or T cells enriched from blood (not recorded which). The sequence was collected from a woman aged 40 to 50 who had recovered from COVID-19. The rearrangement uses TRBV9 and TRBJ1-1; TRBD1 is a possible D gene (6 bases). CDR3 in amino acids: CASSPGGADTEAFF. The CDR3 coding sequence is TGTGCCAGCAGCCCGGGGGGGGCAGACACTGAAGCTTTCTTT.